These T cell receptor beta chains were read from a single sample in a study of HIV-infected patients and healthy controls. TCRdb ran MiXCR on the 5' RACE reads and lists one entry per CDR3 protein. The sample includes around 62,000 distinct CDR3 sequences, 15% to 20% of them seen just once. The sequenced sample was CD4+ T cells from blood. The receptors derive from a human donor in good health. CDR3s include the opening cysteine and the closing phenylalanine or tryptophan. The order of the fields is V gene, clone size, D gene, J gene, CDR3 DNA, CDR3 protein. A D gene is named only where the DNA matches it firmly. Clone size appears in some rows only: once, few, many, or a class for an expanded clone.

TRBV7-8	few	NA	TRBJ1-5	TGTGCCAGCAGCCCTACCCAGGGCGGCCCCCAGCATTTT	CASSPTQGGPQHF
TRBV4-3	few	TRBD1	TRBJ1-1	TGCGCCAGCAGCCAAGGACAGGGGCTCACTGAAGCTTTCTTT	CASSQGQGLTEAFF
TRBV29-1	few	NA	TRBJ2-5	TGCAGCGTTGAGATAAGGGACGGAGGAAAGACCCAGTACTTC	CSVEIRDGGKTQYF
TRBV28	NA	TRBD1	TRBJ2-1	TGTGCCAGCAGCAGATACAGGGGGATGTCTGAGCAGTTCTTC	CASSRYRGMSEQFF
TRBV9	NA	NA	TRBJ1-3	TGTGCCAGCAGCTTAACGACTGGGAGCTCTGGAAACACCATATATTTT	CASSLTTGSSGNTIYF
TRBV4-3	NA	NA	TRBJ1-3	TGCGCCAGCAGCCAAGCTCTCCAGCAGGGAAACACCATATATTTT	CASSQALQQGNTIYF
TRBV4-2	few	NA	TRBJ1-1	TGTGCCAGCAGCCAACCGGACGGACACACTGAAGCTTTCTTT	CASSQPDGHTEAFF
TRBV27	NA	TRBD2	TRBJ2-3	TGTGCCAGCAAGAACCGGCGGGAGACAGATACGCAGTATTTT	CASKNRRETDTQYF
TRBV24-1	NA	NA	TRBJ2-2	TGTGCCACCAGTGATTTCATCGGGGGCTCCTACACCGGGGAGCTGTTTTTT	CATSDFIGGSYTGELFF
TRBV2	few	NA	TRBJ1-5	TGTGCCAGCAGTGAAGGGTGGGGGGCCCATCAGCCCCAGCATTTT	CASSEGWGAHQPQHF
TRBV6-6	few	NA	TRBJ2-2	TGTGCCAGCAGTTACTCGGTAGCCGGGGAGCTGTTTTTT	CASSYSVAGELFF
TRBV14	NA	NA	TRBJ2-1	TGTGCCAGCAGCCAAGAATTAGGGCAAGCCTACAATGAGCAGTTCTTC	CASSQELGQAYNEQFF
TRBV29-1	few	NA	TRBJ1-2	TGCAGCGTTGCAGCAGGACTTAACTATGGCTACACCTTC	CSVAAGLNYGYTF
TRBV3-1	many	NA	TRBJ2-3	TGTGCCAGCAGCCAAGACGGAAGAGGCACAGATACGCAGTATTTT	CASSQDGRGTDTQYF
TRBV19	few	TRBD2	TRBJ2-1	TGTGCCAGTCGACCGAGCGGGAGGGCCGGGAGCTCCTACAATGAGCAGTTCTTC	CASRPSGRAGSSYNEQFF
TRBV5-4	few	NA	TRBJ1-3	TGTGCCAGCAGCCTTGGGGCCTCTGGAAACACCATATATTTT	CASSLGASGNTIYF
TRBV18	once	TRBD2	TRBJ2-1	TGTGCCAGCTCCCAGGCCGGGACTAGCGGGACCCTACGCTCCTACAATGTGCAGTTCTTC	CASSQAGTSGTLRSYNVQFF
TRBV10-2	few	NA	TRBJ2-5	TGCGCCAGCAGTGAGTCGAACAGAGAAGAGACCCAGTACTTC	CASSESNREETQYF
TRBV2	many	NA	TRBJ1-1	TGTGCCAGTACTGACAGTCTTGAAGCTTTCTTT	CASTDSLEAFF
TRBV9	NA	NA	TRBJ1-1	TGTGCCAGCAGCGTAGGATGGGGTTTGGGCACTGAAGCTTTCTTT	CASSVGWGLGTEAFF
TRBV20-1	once	TRBD1	TRBJ1-5	TGCAGTGCATACGGGACAGGGGACCAGCCCCAGCATTTT	CSAYGTGDQPQHF
TRBV4-3	NA	NA	TRBJ1-6	TGCGCCAGCAGCTGGGATAGCTCCTATAATTCACCCCTCCACTTT	CASSWDSSYNSPLHF
TRBV2	NA	NA	TRBJ1-3	TGTGCCAGCAACCGAAGAAAAGGGGACGGAAACACCATATATTTT	CASNRRKGDGNTIYF
TRBV7-9	many	NA	TRBJ2-5	TGTGCCAGCAGCTCCGCCGAGACCCAGTACTTC	CASSSAETQYF
TRBV2	NA	NA	TRBJ2-5	TGTGCCAGCAGTACGGAGGAGACCCAGTACTTC	CASSTEETQYF
TRBV4-1	many	NA	TRBJ1-2	TGCGCCAGCAGCCAATCCCAGGGGTCCGAAAAAAATGGCTACACCTTC	CASSQSQGSEKNGYTF
TRBV7-9	few	NA	TRBJ2-1	TGTGCCAGCAGCCTAGGATCATCCCAATCAAATGAGCAGTTCTTC	CASSLGSSQSNEQFF
TRBV2	NA	TRBD1	TRBJ1-3	TGTGCCAGCAGTGCCCCAGGACAGGTCGCAGGAAACACCATATATTTT	CASSAPGQVAGNTIYF
TRBV12-5	NA	NA	TRBJ1-1	TGTGCTAGTGGTTTGGTGGACAGAGAAGCTTTCTTT	CASGLVDREAFF
TRBV25-1	NA	NA	TRBJ1-6	TGTGCCAGCAGTGATGGGGTGGGGTCGGTTAATTCACCCCTCCACTTT	CASSDGVGSVNSPLHF
TRBV6-1	NA	NA	TRBJ2-3	TGTGCCAGCAGCACGTCACAGTTAATCCCCACAGATACGCAGTATTTT	CASSTSQLIPTDTQYF
TRBV5-1	few	NA	TRBJ1-5	TGCGCCAGCAGCTGGGGAACAGGAGATCAGCCCCAGCATTTT	CASSWGTGDQPQHF
TRBV19	NA	TRBD1	TRBJ2-7	TGTGCCAGTAGTCAAGCGGACAGGGCGTCCTACGAGCAGTACTTC	CASSQADRASYEQYF
TRBV7-2	many	NA	TRBJ1-2	TGTGCCAGCGGAAGGAACAGGGAAGTCCCCTTC	CASGRNREVPF
TRBV7-9	few	TRBD1	TRBJ2-7	TGTGCCAGCAGCCGAGGGGACAGTCCATGGGAGCAGTACTTC	CASSRGDSPWEQYF
TRBV12-3/TRBV12-4	NA	TRBD1	TRBJ1-1	TGTGCCAGCAGTTTCTGGGACAGGGTTGGCACTGAAGCTTTCTTT	CASSFWDRVGTEAFF
TRBV20-1	NA	NA	TRBJ1-3	TGCAGTGCTAGTTTTCGGACACCCCTATCGGGAAACACCATATATTTT	CSASFRTPLSGNTIYF
TRBV5-1	many	TRBD1	TRBJ1-1	TGCGCCAGCAGCTTACTGGACAGGATGAACACTGAAGCTTTCTTT	CASSLLDRMNTEAFF
TRBV25-1	few	NA	TRBJ2-1	TGTGCCAGCAGTGTCGGGAGACCCAATGAGCAGTTCTTC	CASSVGRPNEQFF
TRBV29-1	many	TRBD2	TRBJ2-3	TGCAGCGTTCGTAGACTAGCGGGGGTCCAAACTGTTGGCACAGATACGCAGTATTTT	CSVRRLAGVQTVGTDTQYF
TRBV29-1	many	TRBD2	TRBJ2-1	TGCAGCGTGACGGGACTAGCGGGAGGCTTCAGGGAGCAGTTCTTC	CSVTGLAGGFREQFF
TRBV6-2/TRBV6-3	NA	NA	TRBJ1-5	TGTGCCAGCAGTTACTCTAATCCCAGAGCCAACAATCAGCCCCAGCATTTT	CASSYSNPRANNQPQHF
TRBV20-1	few	NA	TRBJ1-1	TGCAGTGCTAGATTTGGGGTGTCGGCTTTCTTT	CSARFGVSAFF
TRBV3-1	NA	NA	TRBJ2-5	TGTGCCAGCAGCCAGGGATGGGGCAGCCCCAGAGAGACCCAGTACTTC	CASSQGWGSPRETQYF
TRBV7-9	many	TRBD1	TRBJ1-2	TGTGCCAGCAGCCCCTGGACAGGCAACTATGGCTACACCTTC	CASSPWTGNYGYTF
TRBV20-1	NA	NA	TRBJ1-5	TGCAGTGCTAGTCCACAGGGCAATAGCAATCAGCCCCAGCATTTT	CSASPQGNSNQPQHF
TRBV19	few	NA	TRBJ1-2	TGTGCCAGTAGTCCCCGAATAGGGTCCGGTGGCTACACCTTC	CASSPRIGSGGYTF
TRBV12-3/TRBV12-4	many	TRBD1	TRBJ1-2	TGTGCCAGCAGCCTTGGACAGGGAAGGTGGTATGGCTACACCTTC	CASSLGQGRWYGYTF
TRBV25-1	NA	NA	TRBJ2-4	TGTGCCAGCATGGACACAGGAGTGTCCAAAAACATTCAGTACTTC	CASMDTGVSKNIQYF
TRBV29-1	NA	TRBD1	TRBJ2-7	TGCAGCGTTGAAGATGGGGCCGGGACAGGCACCTACGAGCAGTACTTC	CSVEDGAGTGTYEQYF
TRBV2	many	TRBD1	TRBJ2-6	TGTGCCAGCAGTATCCGGGACAGGGAGGTCTTCGGGGCCAACGTCCTGACTTTC	CASSIRDREVFGANVLTF
TRBV11-3	many	TRBD1	TRBJ1-1	TGTGCCAGCAGAATGGGACAGATGAACACTGAAGCTTTCTTT	CASRMGQMNTEAFF
TRBV7-9	NA	TRBD1	TRBJ1-1	TGTGCCAGCAGCTTAGGGACAGGGGGTGATACTGAAGCTTTCTTT	CASSLGTGGDTEAFF